The subject of this entry is one TCR beta chain. Its antigen remains undetermined. A Human TCR Profiling Kit was used to prepare UMI-labeled 5' RACE TCRbeta libraries. Every TCRbeta library was prepared in parallel, with the same number of PCR cycles used for all of the libraries. In the original analysis: Each TCRbeta library contained between about 2,700 and 20,000 functional CDR3beta clonotypes. UMI extraction and consensus assembly used MIGEC 1.2.9, requiring at least three reads per UMI. MiXCR 3.0.3 was used to extract in-frame CDR3beta repertoires. Each sample was downsampled to 42,000 randomly selected UMIs before diversity metrics were computed in VDJtools 1.2.1. For each sample pair, the repertoire overlap metrics D, R and F2 were calculated in VDJtools using the top 3,000 clones. The reads underwent TCRdb reprocessing, giving one record for each CDR3 protein sequence and no DNA. TCRdb's processing, not the study's, gives the V and J calls here. The sample table on file contains roughly 18,000 distinct CDR3 sequences. Approximately 5% of the sample belongs to the ten largest clones.

Density gradient separation was used to isolate peripheral blood mononuclear cells from healthy donor buffy coats. Negative magnetic separation using EasySep or MojoSort CD8+ T cell isolation kits was how the study enriched total CD8+ T cells. An RNeasy Mini Kit was used to extract total RNA from duplicate vials of approximately 140,000 sorted CD8+ T cells per subset. The PBMCs were used fresh or after being cryopreserved in fetal bovine serum with about 9.1% DMSO. CD8+ T cell subsets were sorted to purity by fluorescence-activated cell sorting on a FACSAria III. This entry belongs to a study of human CD8 memory T cell subsets (dated by TCRdb to the early 2020s). Looking at the study overall: TCRbeta repertoires of stem-like (TSTEM), progenitor exhausted-like (TPEX) and effector memory CD8+ T cell subsets were compared to assess their clonal relationships. TCRbeta repertoires were obtained from TSTEM, TPEX and effector memory subsets contributed by each of roughly six donors.

There are 16 amino acids in the CDR3, from cysteine to phenylalanine inclusive. DNA was not recorded. The germline V gene encodes CDR1 MDHEN and CDR2 SYDVKM. General findings and caveats noted by the study authors: The stem-like TSTEM and TPEX subsets each shared clonotypes with effector memory cells, but the TSTEM and TPEX repertoires had minimal overlap with each other, suggesting distinct antigen spectra. Only TCRbeta chains were sequenced, and repertoire comparisons rested on about 6 donors tested with paired t-tests and Bonferroni correction. TSTEM and TPEX subsets showed similarly high normalized Shannon-Wiener diversity, whereas effector memory subsets were comparatively less diverse. Chao1 estimates suggested greater repertoire diversity in TSTEM than in TPEX subsets, potentially reflecting a broader range of specificities.

The TCR sequence derives from a human donor in good health. Rearrangement joined TRBV28 to TRBJ1-1; there is no DNA to check the TCRdb D call of TRBD1. Material for sequencing was CD8+ T cells from PBMCs. The CDR3 protein sequence reads: CASSLWGAIKNTEAFF.